The clone carrying this T cell receptor (beta chain) was seen at least ten times. Its antigen is currently unknown. The sample comes from a study of metastatic and nonmetastatic thyroid tumors. Study information: Repertoire data that came from the blood and tumor or nodule tissue of malignant and benign thyroid patients were compared. Study-wide findings and caveats: TCR beta diversity was reportedly significantly higher in malignant thyroid tumors than benign nodules, in blood and tumor.

MiXCR re-clonotyped the PCR reads for TCRdb. The sample holds 30,000 to 45,000 clones, 20% to 25% seen once. Among the patients, none had received any treatment before thyroid surgery. With 5 bases removed from V and 2 bases from J, the gap between germline ends came to 13 bases. Germline V gene lookup returns CDR1 DFQATT and CDR2 SNEGSKA (reference sequence). This CDR3 comprises 13 residues. This TCR came from a female donor with papillary thyroid cancer or a benign thyroid nodule (not recorded which). Some clones in this sample may be carry-over from other donors' samples. The material sequenced was blood. The chain combines TRBV20-1 with TRBJ2-7; D ambiguous. CDR3 residues: CSAEWRNPYEQYF. DNA of the CDR3: TGCAGTGCTGAGTGGCGGAACCCCTACGAGCAGTACTTC.